The entry below gives a single TCR beta chain sequence along with its context. Its antigen is unknown. The entry originates in a study of monozygotic twins with cystic fibrosis. TCRdb keeps only in-frame clones here, not all; method: immunoSEQ multiplex PCR. The data contain around 35,000 clones, over 75% of them seen just once; the ten biggest clones take up about 1.8%. Points from the study as a whole: Nucleotide-identical clonotype sharing was significantly higher within monozygotic CF twin pairs than between unrelated CF individuals.

The CDR3 has 14 residues. Trimming cost V 8 bases and J 7 bases; bases outside gene matches: 6. Germline-derived CDR1 and CDR2 are SEHNR and FQNEAQ (reference sequence). This TCR was sampled from a girl under 10 years old with cystic fibrosis. Sequencing was done on a sample of blood. The chain joins TRBV7-9 to TRBJ1-4; 11 bases fit TRBD1. The CDR3 is CASLSGTGGEKLFF. The CDR3, as DNA: TGTGCCAGCCTCTCCGGGACAGGGGGTGAAAAACTGTTTTTT.